Each of the 23 T cell receptor beta chains below was sequenced from the same sample in a study of T cell responses to AZD1222 COVID-19 vaccine. Clones were read by immunoSEQ multiplex PCR, and TCRdb kept only the in-frame ones, dropping some. The data hold around 77,000 clones, with around 90% observed a single time. This specimen was peripheral blood, taken on day 0 of AZD1222 vaccination. Receptor source: an adult in good health.

V and J are TRBV7-2 and TRBJ1-2, with D uncertain. The CDR3 is 14 amino acids. Trimming pared 1 base from V and 4 bases from J, leaving 10 bases between. CDR1 and CDR2 from the germline V gene are SGHTA and FQGNSA. The CDR3 bases are TGTGCCAGCAGCTTAGGGTCAGCCTTCTATGGCTACACCTTC. Its translation is CASSLGSAFYGYTF.

The DNA for the CDR3 is TGTGCCAGCAGTTTAAATGGGGTCCACACTGAAGCTTTCTTT. As protein: CASSLNGVHTEAFF. The chain links TRBV28 to TRBJ1-1; D is uncertain. V lost 2 bases, J lost 3 bases, and 10 bases lay in between. Per germline, CDR1 MDHEN and CDR2 SYDVKM. This CDR3 is built from 14 residues.

The chain carries TRBV3-1 (or the pseudogene TRBV3-2) and TRBJ2-7; 11 nucleotides align to TRBD2. J gave up 7 bases and V 4 bases, and 15 bases lay outside the gene matches. The CDR3 has 17 amino acids. Per germline, CDR1 LGHDT and CDR2 YNNKEL (reference sequence). CDR3 DNA: TGTGCCAGCAGCCCAGAGACTAGCGGGGCGACCCTAATGGAGCAGTACTTC. Its translation: CASSPETSGATLMEQYF.

The genes are TRBV7-2 and TRBJ1-5, with D uncertain. CDR1 SGHTA and CDR2 FQGNSA come from the germline V gene. This CDR3 contains 14 residues. V lost 3 bases to trimming and J lost 4 bases, with 10 bases between them. This chain's CDR3 is CASSFSTGNQPQHF. DNA for the CDR3: TGTGCCAGCAGCTTTTCGACCGGAAATCAGCCCCAGCATTTT. The complete variable domain, with remaining parts taken from reference TRBV7-2 and TRBJ1-5, reads GAGVSQSPSNKVTEKGKDVELRCDPISGHTALYWYRQSLGQGLEFLIYFQGNSAPDKSGLPSDRFSAERTGGSVSTLTIQRTQQEDSAVYLCASSFSTGNQPQHFGDGTRLSIL.

The V call is TRBV19, the J call TRBJ1-5, with a weak D call TRBD1 (5 bases). CDR3 size: 14 residues. Germline CDR1 is LNHDA and CDR2 is SQIVND (reference sequence). V gave up 6 bases and J gave up 8 bases, with 17 bases separating them. This CDR3 is CASSPGRSVEPQHF. The CDR3 DNA sequence: TGTGCCAGTAGCCCGGGACGGTCGGTGGAGCCCCAGCATTTT.

This sequence joins TRBV4-1 and TRBJ2-7; D is possibly TRBD1 (5 bases). The CDR3 spans 13 residues. V lost 4 bases, J lost 3 bases, and 10 bases lay in between. Germline V gene sequence: CDR1 MGHRA, CDR2 YSYEKL. CDR3 in amino acids: CASSRDTGYEQYF. DNA for the CDR3: TGCGCCAGCAGCCGGGATACAGGCTACGAGCAGTACTTC.

The chain has TRBV30 and TRBJ2-1; 7 positions agree with TRBD1. The CDR3 spans 13 residues. V trimming: 2 bases; J trimming: 8 bases; junction bases outside the gene matches: 6. Germline loops: CDR1 GTSNPN, CDR2 SVGIG (reference sequence). Written as DNA, the CDR3 is TGTGCCTGGAGTAGAGGGGGCCTTTATGAGCAGTTCTTC. Encoded protein: CAWSRGGLYEQFF.

This rearrangement joins TRBV19 to TRBJ2-7; the match to TRBD1 covers 8 bases. V lost 5 bases, J lost 0 bases, and 9 bases stayed unmatched. From germline, CDR1 is LNHDA and CDR2 SQIVND (reference sequence). CDR3 length: 16 amino acids. The CDR3 is CASSAPRGTGSYEQYF. Here the CDR3 DNA reads TGTGCCAGTAGTGCCCCAAGGGGGACAGGCTCCTACGAGCAGTACTTC.

This rearrangement joins TRBV23-1 to TRBJ2-7, with 9 bases fitting TRBD1. TRBV23-1 falls under the ORF class, with uncertain function. The CDR3 is made up of 15 amino acids. Losses at the gene ends were 8 bases for V and 6 bases for J; bases not matched to a gene: 14. CDR3 region: CASAPGQGTSGEQYF. CDR3 bases: TGCGCCAGCGCCCCGGGACAGGGTACCTCGGGCGAGCAGTACTTC.

This clone was detected once. CDR3 in DNA: TGTGCCAGCAGCGAACTGGGATTCAATGAGCAGTTCTTC. Amino acids: CASSELGFNEQFF. The V gene is TRBV7-2, the J gene TRBJ2-1; D not certain. This CDR3 comprises 13 residues. Between the trimmed V and J ends, which lost 5 bases and 6 bases, there was a span of 11 bases. From germline, CDR1 is SGHTA and CDR2 FQGNSA.

This chain joins TRBV2 and TRBJ1-2; D is unclear. The CDR3 contains 12 residues. From germline, CDR1 is SNHLY and CDR2 FYNNEI. Trimming stripped 7 bases from V and 1 base from J, with 7 bases between. The CDR3 DNA sequence: TGTGCCAGCATCCGAGGTAACTATGGCTACACCTTC. It translates to CASIRGNYGYTF. Complete variable domain (other parts from reference TRBV2 and TRBJ1-2): EPEVTQTPSHQVTQMGQEVILRCVPISNHLYFYWYRQILGQKVEFLVSFYNNEISEKSEIFDDQFSVERPDGSNFTLKIRSTKLEDSAMYFCASIRGNYGYTFGSGTRLTVV.

The V gene is TRBV19, the J gene TRBJ2-2, with unresolved D. The CDR3 loop spans 15 amino acids. Germline V gene data show CDR1 as LNHDA and CDR2 as SQIVND (reference sequence). The V gene lost 4 bases and the J gene lost 1 base, with 10 bases spanning the gap. CDR3 amino acids: CASSKVPLNTGELFF. The CDR3 nucleotides read TGTGCCAGTAGTAAAGTTCCATTGAACACCGGGGAGCTGTTTTTT.

This sequence joins TRBV7-2 and TRBJ2-1; D not certain. Trimming took 2 bases from V and 8 from J, leaving 13 bases between them. Germline-derived CDR1 and CDR2 are SGHTA and FQGNSA. The CDR3 is made up of 14 amino acids. The CDR3 nucleotides read TGTGCCAGCAGCTTAAGTCCGGGTCCGGATGAGCAGTTCTTC. This sequence encodes CASSLSPGPDEQFF.

The rearrangement joins TRBV10-2 to TRBJ2-1; 8 positions match TRBD2. J gave up 3 bases and V 6 bases, and 4 bases lay outside the gene matches. Germline-derived CDR1 and CDR2 are WSHSY and SAAADI. The CDR3 runs 14 residues. The CDR3 spells CASRLAGFYNEQFF. The CDR3 nucleotides read TGCGCCAGCAGGCTAGCGGGTTTCTACAATGAGCAGTTCTTC.

V is TRBV10-3 and J is TRBJ2-1; the match to TRBD2 covers 9 bases. CDR3 length: 17 residues. Germline V gene sequence: CDR1 ENHRY, CDR2 SYGVKD. J gave up 7 bases and V 4 bases, and 14 bases lay outside the gene matches. The CDR3 bases are TGTGCCATCAGTGGACTTGTTGGCGGGGGGGAAGATAATGAGCAGTTCTTC. Protein product: CAISGLVGGGEDNEQFF.

This chain connects TRBV18 to TRBJ1-1; 7 bases match TRBD1. CDR3 length equals 15 residues. V lost 5 bases and J lost 1; bases outside the gene matches: 7. Germline V gene lookup returns CDR1 KGHSH and CDR2 LQKENI. Here the CDR3 DNA reads TGTGCCAGCTCAACAACAGGGGCGGCGAACACTGAAGCTTTCTTT. This codes for CASSTTGAANTEAFF.

This chain joins TRBV7-3 and TRBJ1-2; D is unclear. The V gene's germline CDR1 is SGHTA and CDR2 FQGTGA. Trimming removed 2 bases from V and 8 bases from J, with 21 bases in between. The CDR3 runs to 16 residues. CDR3 protein: CASSLQPRSVGAGYTF. The CDR3 DNA reads as TGTGCCAGCAGCTTACAGCCCAGGTCCGTCGGCGCGGGCTACACCTTC.

This rearrangement joins TRBV11-3 to TRBJ2-2, with unresolved D. Germline V CDR1 and CDR2: SGHNT, YENEEA. This CDR3 spans 13 amino acids. Trimming shortened V by 5 bases and J by 5 bases, and 9 bases separated the two germline ends. This CDR3 reads CASSPLGTGELFF. As DNA, the CDR3 is TGTGCCAGCAGCCCCCTTGGGACCGGGGAGCTGTTTTTT.

This clone was found once. The genes are TRBV4-1 and TRBJ2-7, with no clear D. This CDR3 is built from 17 residues. In germline, CDR1 is MGHRA, CDR2 YSYEKL. Trimming took 0 bases from V and 4 from J, leaving 19 bases between them. In DNA, the CDR3 is TGCGCCAGCAGCCAAGATATCGAACAGTCTCAACCTTACGAGCAGTACTTC. Its protein product is CASSQDIEQSQPYEQYF.

The chain recombines TRBV10-3 with TRBJ1-1; no reliable D call. The V gene's germline CDR1 is ENHRY and CDR2 SYGVKD. V was cut by 0 bases and J by 3 bases, with 5 bases left in between. This CDR3 has 13 residues. The CDR3: CAISESRYTEAFF. The CDR3 coding sequence is TGTGCCATCAGTGAGTCAAGGTACACTGAAGCTTTCTTT.

The chain joins TRBV7-2 to TRBJ2-3, with TRBD2 identical over 11 bases. The CDR3 length is 16 residues. V was clipped by 3 bases and J by 8 bases; unmatched bases: 10. Germline values: CDR1 SGHTA, CDR2 FQGNSA. The CDR3 reads CASSFGLAGGSGTQYF. The CDR3 DNA reads TGTGCCAGCAGCTTTGGGCTAGCGGGGGGTTCCGGTACGCAGTATTTT.

The chain is built from TRBV25-1 and TRBJ1-1; D gene uncertain. Per germline, CDR1 MGHDK and CDR2 SYGVNS. V lost 4 bases to trimming and J lost 1 base, with 10 bases between them. The CDR3 covers 14 residues. DNA for the CDR3: TGTGCCAGCAGTGGCGACATGCCGAACACTGAAGCTTTCTTT. This codes for CASSGDMPNTEAFF.

The V gene is TRBV10-2, the J gene TRBJ2-3; maybe TRBD2 (6 bases). The CDR3 consists of 12 residues. Germline lookup yields CDR1 WSHSY and CDR2 SAAADI. Trimming took 8 bases from V and 12 from J, leaving 18 bases between them. The CDR3 is CASGRRGTPQYF. CDR3 bases: TGCGCCAGCGGTCGACGCGGGACTCCCCAGTATTTT.